This T cell receptor beta chain was captured by sequencing in a study of blood T cell repertoires in COVID-19. Generated by immunoSEQ multiplex PCR, the TCRdb table keeps only in-frame clones and is missing some. The data hold under 85,000 clones, with roughly 80% observed a single time. Sequencing input: peripheral blood. The TCR sequence derives from a human donor in a cohort sampled during active COVID-19.

The chain's CDR3 is CASNRQGAENEQYF. Written as DNA, the CDR3 is TGTGCCAGCAACCGACAGGGGGCGGAGAACGAGCAGTACTTC. The J gene is TRBJ2-7, the V gene TRBV6-5; 10 bases map to TRBD1. The CDR3 length is 14 residues. V lost 7 bases and J lost 5; bases outside the gene matches: 8. CDR1 MNHEY and CDR2 SVGAGI come from the germline V gene.